What follows are 20 T cell receptor beta chains derived from one specimen sequenced in a study of CD4+ T cells in melanoma. The method was immunoSEQ multiplex PCR; TCRdb's version includes in-frame clones alone and lacks a portion of them. The repertoire holds under 20,000 clones, with 80% to 90% as singletons. The sequencing sample was made of cells from a culture (not recorded whether cultured in vitro). These receptors all stem from a human donor with melanoma.

The CDR3: CAISGGTGRYQNTGELFF. The CDR3 region has the DNA TGTGCCATCAGTGGGGGGACAGGGAGGTACCAGAACACCGGGGAGCTGTTTTTT. V gene TRBV10-3 combines with J gene TRBJ2-2; 9 bases map to TRBD1. V was pared by 4 bases and J by 1 base, with 10 bases of the junction left unmatched. The V gene's germline CDR1 is ENHRY and CDR2 SYGVKD. The length of the CDR3 is 18 residues.

The chain combines TRBV5-8 with TRBJ2-6; tentatively, D is TRBD2 (5 bases). Germline CDR1 reads SGHTS; CDR2 reads YDEGEE. This CDR3 is 17 amino acids long. Trimming removed 6 bases at V and 0 bases at J, with 16 bases between. CDR3 nucleotides: TGTGCCAGCACCCTCGGACTCTCGCCCTCTGGGGCCAACGTCCTGACTTTC. It specifies CASTLGLSPSGANVLTF. Together with reference TRBV5-8 and TRBJ2-6, the CDR3 gives the full variable domain: EAGVTQSPTHLIKTRGQQATLRCSPISGHTSVYWYQQALGLGLQFLLWYDEGEERNRGNFPPRFSGRQFPNYSSELNVNALELEDSALYLCASTLGLSPSGANVLTFGAGSRLTVL.

J is TRBJ2-2 and V is TRBV18, with D perhaps matching TRBD1 (5 bases). This CDR3 contains 14 residues. V was cut by 3 bases and J by 3 bases, with 8 bases left in between. CDR1 KGHSH and CDR2 LQKENI come from the germline V gene. The CDR3 coding sequence is TGTGCCAGCTCACCCGACAGTTACACCGGGGAGCTGTTTTTT. This codes for CASSPDSYTGELFF.

The chain joins TRBV30 to TRBJ1-1; D may be TRBD1 (6 bases). This CDR3 has 14 amino acids. The V and J ends lost 3 bases and 2 bases respectively, with 13 bases between them. Germline CDR1 is GTSNPN and CDR2 is SVGIG (reference sequence). In DNA, the CDR3 is TGTGCCTGGAGCCCATTACAGGGAAACACTGAAGCTTTCTTT. Translating gives CAWSPLQGNTEAFF.

This clone was detected only once. The chain has TRBV4-2 and TRBJ2-5, with TRBD2 identical over 8 bases. The germline CDR1 and CDR2 sequences are LGHNA and YNFKEQ. Germline trimming cut 5 bases from V and 2 bases from J; bases unmatched to any gene: 7. This CDR3 has 15 amino acids. CDR3: CASSWPGTRQETQYF. Here the CDR3 DNA reads TGTGCCAGCAGCTGGCCCGGGACTAGACAAGAGACCCAGTACTTC.

V gene TRBV5-8 combines with J gene TRBJ1-1, with a weak D call TRBD1 (6 bases). Germline CDR1 and CDR2: SGHTS and YDEGEE. There are 14 residues in the CDR3. The V end was cut by 4 bases, the J end by 3 bases, with 13 bases between. CDR3: CASSLRGADTEAFF. The CDR3 DNA reads as TGTGCCAGCAGCCTACGGGGGGCGGACACTGAAGCTTTCTTT. The variable domain in full, with the rest retrieved from reference TRBV5-8 and TRBJ1-1, is EAGVTQSPTHLIKTRGQQATLRCSPISGHTSVYWYQQALGLGLQFLLWYDEGEERNRGNFPPRFSGRQFPNYSSELNVNALELEDSALYLCASSLRGADTEAFFGQGTRLTVV.

Here the CDR3 DNA reads TGTGCCAGCAGCGTCGGTGGACACTCAGATACGCAGTATTTT. Amino acid sequence: CASSVGGHSDTQYF. The rearrangement uses TRBV7-3 and TRBJ2-3, with D possibly being TRBD1 (5 bases). Trimming took 5 bases from V and 4 from J, leaving 13 bases between them. There are 14 residues in the CDR3. CDR1 is SGHTA and CDR2 is FQGTGA in the germline V gene.

The V and J genes are TRBV4-2 and TRBJ1-1; TRBD1 matches at 10 bases. The CDR3 spans 17 residues. Germline CDR1 is LGHNA and CDR2 is YNFKEQ. V lost 4 bases, J lost 1 base, and 9 bases stayed unmatched. Here the CDR3 reads CASSRNDRGLRNTEAFF. CDR3 coding DNA: TGTGCCAGCAGCCGCAACGACAGGGGGCTAAGGAACACTGAAGCTTTCTTT.

V usage is TRBV6-5 and J usage is TRBJ1-4, with no clear D. CDR1 is MNHEY and CDR2 is SVGAGI in the germline V gene. CDR3 size: 14 residues. V was clipped by 0 bases and J by 8 bases, with 10 bases between them. This chain's CDR3 is CASSYSGGVEKLFF. The CDR3 nucleotides are TGTGCCAGCAGTTACTCGGGTGGAGTAGAAAAACTGTTTTTT.

The V call is TRBV14, the J call TRBJ1-2; 7 nucleotides line up with TRBD1. The ends lost 0 bases at V and 4 bases at J; junction bases unmatched: 11. From germline, CDR1 is SGHDN and CDR2 FVKESK. This CDR3 contains 17 residues. DNA of the CDR3: TGTGCCAGCAGCCAAGAAGTGGCAGGGGGGCGACCCTATGGCTACACCTTC. This codes for CASSQEVAGGRPYGYTF.

V gene TRBV6-6 combines with J gene TRBJ2-7, with D possibly TRBD1 on 5 matching bases. The V gene's germline CDR1 is MNHNY and CDR2 SVGAGI (reference sequence). The CDR3 totals 14 residues. Trimming took off 2 bases at V and 5 bases at J, with 13 bases between the two ends. The CDR3 bases are TGTGCCAGCAGTTACCGGCAGGGTATCAACGAGCAGTACTTC. It codes for CASSYRQGINEQYF.

The genes are TRBV6-1 and TRBJ1-2; 7 nucleotides agree with TRBD1. V lost 3 bases and J lost 5; bases outside the gene matches: 6. This CDR3 region has 14 residues. CDR1 and CDR2 (germline): MNHNS, SASEGT. The CDR3 reads CASSDRAQGYGYTF. CDR3 coding DNA: TGTGCCAGCAGTGATAGAGCACAGGGGTATGGCTACACCTTC.

The rearrangement uses TRBV7-8 and TRBJ1-1, with D unresolved. The CDR3 totals 12 residues. CDR1 SGHVS and CDR2 FQNEAQ come from the germline V gene. V was trimmed by 2 bases and J by 8 bases, leaving 9 bases between them. The CDR3 sequence is CASSLYKGEAFF. The CDR3 nucleotides read TGTGCCAGCAGCTTATACAAGGGAGAAGCTTTCTTT.

The rearrangement joins TRBV10-3 to TRBJ1-1; D is perhaps TRBD1 (5 bases). The CDR3 is 11 amino acids. CDR1 and CDR2 (germline): ENHRY, SYGVKD. V was cut by 8 bases and J by 1 base, with 5 bases left in between. For the CDR3, the DNA is TGTGCCATCGGGGGGAACACTGAAGCTTTCTTT. Translated: CAIGGNTEAFF.

In nucleotides, the CDR3 is TGTGCCAGCAGTCAAGGGACGTCTGCGATGAGTGGCTACACCTTC. Translating it yields CASSQGTSAMSGYTF. The chain carries TRBV2 and TRBJ1-2, with a possible D match to TRBD1 (5 bases). Germline CDR1 reads SNHLY; CDR2 reads FYNNEI. CDR3 size: 15 residues. V shed 5 bases and J shed 7 bases, with 20 bases lying between them.

The rearrangement joins TRBV30 to TRBJ1-4; 7 bases align to TRBD1. This CDR3 spans 15 amino acids. Per the germline V gene, CDR1 is GTSNPN and CDR2 is SVGIG (reference sequence). The ends lost 0 bases at V and 7 bases at J; junction bases unmatched: 8. The CDR3 bases are TGTGCCTGGAGTGTATACAGGGGTTTACGTGAAAAACTGTTTTTT. It encodes CAWSVYRGLREKLFF. The complete variable domain, with remaining parts taken from reference TRBV30 and TRBJ1-4, reads SQTIHQWPATLVQPVGSPLSLECTVEGTSNPNLYWYRQAAGRGLQLLFYSVGIGQISSEVPQNLSASRPQDRQFILSSKKLLLSDSGFYLCAWSVYRGLREKLFFGSGTQLSVL.

This sequence joins TRBV30 and TRBJ1-2; TRBD1 matches at 10 bases. The CDR3 length is 14 residues. CDR1 GTSNPN and CDR2 SVGIG come from the germline V gene (reference sequence). V dropped 8 bases and J dropped 5; count of bases not matched to a gene: 11. The CDR3 nucleotides are TGTGCCGGAACCGGGACAGGGGTTCGATATGGCTACACCTTC. This gives the protein CAGTGTGVRYGYTF.

The J gene is TRBJ2-3, the V gene TRBV10-2, with D unresolved. The CDR3 has 11 residues. V was cut by 6 bases and J by 5 bases, with 6 bases left in between. Per the germline V gene, CDR1 is WSHSY and CDR2 is SAAADI. In nucleotides, the CDR3 is TGCGCCAGCAGGGGCGGAGATACGCAGTATTTT. This encodes CASRGGDTQYF.

This rearrangement joins TRBV19 to TRBJ1-2; TRBD1 matches at 7 bases. J was trimmed by 2 bases and V by 4 bases; bases with no gene match: 1. This CDR3 region has 13 residues. Germline V lookup: CDR1 LNHDA, CDR2 SQIVND (reference sequence). The CDR3 here is CASSRQGNYGYTF. The DNA for the CDR3 is TGTGCCAGTAGTAGACAGGGAAACTATGGCTACACCTTC.

The chain joins TRBV19 to TRBJ1-4, with D perhaps TRBD1 (5 bases). V lost 0 bases, J lost 10 bases, and 18 bases lay in between. The CDR3 extends over 16 amino acids. Germline V CDR1 and CDR2: LNHDA, SQIVND (reference sequence). The CDR3 DNA sequence: TGTGCCAGTAGTATAGATCGGCGGGGCAGGGCTGGAAAACTGTTTTTT. It yields the protein CASSIDRRGRAGKLFF.